This is a list of T cell receptor beta chains from one sample in a study of T cells in localized non-small cell lung cancer. Produced via immunoSEQ multiplex PCR; TCRdb's table is partial and in-frame only. The table shows around 80,000 clones, with around 82% occurring only once. This specimen consisted of PBMCs, obtained before any cancer treatment. These receptors all come from a man aged 40 to 69 with stage II squamous cell lung carcinoma. CDR3s include the opening cysteine and the closing phenylalanine or tryptophan. A D gene is named only where the DNA matches it firmly. Clone size is not always given. Where it is, it says once, few, many or a class for expanded clones.

size,D,J,length,V,DNA,CDR3
-,-,TRBJ2-7,14,TRBV28,TGTGCCAGCAGTTCCCCGCCAGGAGCCTACGAGCAGTACTTC,CASSSPPGAYEQYF
-,-,TRBJ2-7,15,TRBV6-5,TGTGCCAGCAGTCGGCAGGGGTTGGAATCGGACGAGCAGTACTTC,CASSRQGLESDEQYF
-,-,TRBJ2-3,13,TRBV5-4,TGTGCCAGCAGTCGACAGAACACAGATACGCAGTATTTT,CASSRQNTDTQYF
-,-,TRBJ1-3,16,TRBV9,TGTGCCAGCAGCGCCGGGGAGGCACGCTCTGGAAACACCATATATTTT,CASSAGEARSGNTIYF
-,-,TRBJ1-6,17,TRBV5-5,TGTGCCAGCAGCTTGGAGGTTTCGAGCTCCTATAATTCACCCCTCCACTTT,CASSLEVSSSYNSPLHF
once,-,TRBJ1-6,15,TRBV19,TGTGCCAGTAGTCCTCAACAGGGTGACGGTTCACCCCTCCACTTT,CASSPQQGDGSPLHF
-,-,TRBJ1-5,16,TRBV6-1,TGTGCCAGCAGTGAATACAGGTCTAATAGCAATCAGCCCCAGCATTTT,CASSEYRSNSNQPQHF
-,TRBD2,TRBJ2-3,18,TRBV7-2,TGTGCCAGCAGCCTGGATGGTTGGCGGGGGGGTAGAACAGATACGCAGTATTTT,CASSLDGWRGGRTDTQYF
-,-,TRBJ2-2,15,TRBV11-3,TGTGCCAGCAGCACTCGGACTGGAAACACCGGGGAGCTGTTTTTT,CASSTRTGNTGELFF
-,-,TRBJ2-1,16,TRBV5-1,TGCGCCAGCAGCTTCCTGCCGGGACTCGGATCGGATGAGCAGTTCTTC,CASSFLPGLGSDEQFF
few,-,TRBJ1-5,16,TRBV28,TGTGCCAGCAGTACCATAGGGTTAAGGGCCAGTCAGCCCCAGCATTTT,CASSTIGLRASQPQHF
-,TRBD1,TRBJ2-7,13,TRBV2,TGTGCCAGCACCGGGACAGGGGGCGTCGAGCAGTACTTC,CASTGTGGVEQYF
-,TRBD1,TRBJ1-4,15,TRBV29-1,TGCAGCGTAACTGGACAGGGAGCAACTAATGAAAAACTGTTTTTT,CSVTGQGATNEKLFF
-,-,TRBJ2-7,15,TRBV28,TGTGCCAGCAGACTAACCAGTGGGATAACCTACGAGCAGTACTTC,CASRLTSGITYEQYF
-,TRBD2,TRBJ2-7,13,TRBV10-3,TGTGCCTCGTCCTGGGCGGGAGCTTACGAGCAGTACTTC,CASSWAGAYEQYF
-,-,TRBJ1-1,10,TRBV6-5,TGTGCCAGCAGTCAGGGAGAAGCTTTCTTT,CASSQGEAFF
-,-,TRBJ1-1,11,TRBV28,TGTGCCAGCAGTTTAGGGGTGGAAGCTTTCTTT,CASSLGVEAFF
-,-,TRBJ2-7,15,TRBV9,TGTGCCAGCAGCGTAGACCTCGGACGGACCTACGAGCAGTACTTC,CASSVDLGRTYEQYF
-,-,TRBJ2-5,12,TRBV7-2,TGTGCCAGCAGCCTCAGCGACAGAACCCAGTACTTC,CASSLSDRTQYF
-,-,TRBJ1-1,12,TRBV28,TGTGCCAGCAGTCCTGACCGCAGGGAAGCTTTCTTT,CASSPDRREAFF
-,-,TRBJ1-1,14,TRBV5-1,TGCGCCAGCAGCTTAGGGGGAGGGAGCACTGAAGCTTTCTTT,CASSLGGGSTEAFF
-,-,TRBJ1-5,14,TRBV30,TGTGCCTGGAGTGTAAATGTGAATCTGCAGCCCCAGCATTTT,CAWSVNVNLQPQHF